This TCR beta chain was profiled in a study of blood T cell repertoires in COVID-19. Study summary: Two negative PCRs, clearance, or symptom resolution were required of recovered Cohort 3 donors. From T cells, B-cell-depleted T cells, or PBMCs came the material, which was cDNA or gDNA.

Assay: immunoSEQ multiplex PCR; the TCRdb copy retains only in-frame clones and omits some. The sample shows under 400,000 clones, about 90% of them seen only once. Everyone who took part was roughly 18 to 95 years old, and they came from 24 US areas. Participants' reported clinical history set cohort assignment. The V gene's germline CDR1 is SQVTM and CDR2 ANQGSEA. J lost 5 bases, V lost 3 bases, and 9 bases had no gene match. The CDR3 spans 15 residues. The sample consisted of PBMCs or T cells enriched from blood (not recorded which). V and J are TRBV29-1 and TRBJ1-2; TRBD1 matches at 10 bases. The receptor was isolated from a man in his forties in a cohort exposed to, infected with or recovered from COVID-19 (not recorded which). The CDR3 nucleotides read TGCAGCGTTGACCCTGGGTGGACAGGGGGATATGGCTACACCTTC. Its protein product is CSVDPGWTGGYGYTF.